One sample yielded the 24 T cell receptor beta chains listed below, sequenced in a study of CD8 T cells in ankylosing spondylitis. TCRdb redid the calling of the 5' RACE reads with MiXCR, one entry per CDR3 protein. Among fewer than 250,000 distinct CDR3 sequences listed, 10% to 13% were seen once. Sequencing was carried out using blood, either unsorted or a sorted T cell fraction (not recorded which). All receptors come from a male donor with ankylosing spondylitis or in good health (not recorded which).

This clonotype was detected ten times or more. J is TRBJ2-3 and V is TRBV20-1; D may be TRBD1 (5 bases). V was shortened by 3 bases and J by 4 bases, with 5 bases between the two germline ends. The germline V gene encodes CDR1 DFQATT and CDR2 SNEGSKA (reference sequence). CDR3 length equals 11 residues. The chain's CDR3 is CSARTADTQYF. As DNA, the CDR3 is TGCAGTGCTAGGACAGCAGATACGCAGTATTTT.

This clonotype has at least ten counts. The genes are TRBV20-1 and TRBJ2-3; no definite D call. V dropped 0 bases and J dropped 3 bases, with 7 bases sitting between them. Germline-derived CDR1 and CDR2 are DFQATT and SNEGSKA (reference sequence). There are 13 residues in the CDR3. In DNA, the CDR3 is TGCAGTGCTAGAGAGGCCGATACAGATACGCAGTATTTT. It yields the protein CSAREADTDTQYF.

This clonotype was detected many times. This rearrangement joins TRBV25-1 to TRBJ2-2; D is ambiguous. The CDR3 is made up of 12 amino acids. Germline V CDR1 and CDR2: MGHDK, SYGVNS. Trimming removed 7 bases from V and 3 bases from J, with 6 bases in between. CDR3 protein: CASNWDTGELFF. The CDR3 nucleotides are TGTGCCAGCAACTGGGACACCGGGGAGCTGTTTTTT.

This clonotype has a count of ten or more. J is TRBJ2-3 and V is TRBV7-2; TRBD1 matches at 9 bases. The CDR3 is 14 residues long. V was clipped by 4 bases and J by 6 bases; unmatched bases: 5. Per the germline V gene, CDR1 is SGHTA and CDR2 is FQGNSA. CDR3 region: CASSSRTGADTQYF. CDR3 bases: TGTGCCAGCAGCTCGCGGACAGGGGCGGATACGCAGTATTTT. The full variable domain, with the rest looked up from reference TRBV7-2 and TRBJ2-3, is GAGVSQSPSNKVTEKGKDVELRCDPISGHTALYWYRQSLGQGLEFLIYFQGNSAPDKSGLPSDRFSAERTGGSVSTLTIQRTQQEDSAVYLCASSSRTGADTQYFGPGTRLTVL.

This clonotype occurred a few times. V gene TRBV5-4 combines with J gene TRBJ2-2; D possibly corresponds to TRBD2 (5 bases). CDR3 size: 16 residues. Germline-derived CDR1 and CDR2 are SGHNT and YYREEE (reference sequence). Trimming stripped 4 bases from V and 1 base from J, with 14 bases between. The CDR3 coding sequence is TGTGCCAGCAGCCTGCAAGGACTTCGGAACACCGGGGAGCTGTTTTTT. This sequence encodes CASSLQGLRNTGELFF.

In its sample, this clonotype was seen many times. The chain links TRBV20-1 to TRBJ2-1; the match to TRBD2 covers 16 bases. The CDR3 length is 16 residues. CDR1 is DFQATT and CDR2 is SNEGSKA in the germline V gene (reference sequence). J was trimmed by 8 bases and V by 1 base; bases with no gene match: 5. The CDR3 DNA sequence: TGCAGTGCTAGAGTCCGGGGGACTAGCGGGAGGGATGAGCAGTTCTTC. Amino acids: CSARVRGTSGRDEQFF.

The rearrangement links TRBV12-3 or TRBV12-4 to TRBJ1-5; D unclear. The CDR3 sequence is 11 residues long. V dropped 6 bases and J dropped 9 bases, with 9 bases sitting between them. CDR3 protein: CASRLSSPQHF. CDR3 coding DNA: TGTGCCAGCAGACTCAGCTCGCCCCAGCATTTT.

Only a few counts were recorded for this clonotype. The rearrangement joins TRBV27 to TRBJ1-1; TRBD1 is a possible D gene (6 bases). The ends were cut back, 7 bases at V and 4 bases at J, with 19 bases in the middle. CDR3 length equals 15 residues. CDR1 is MNHEY, CDR2 SMNVEV, per germline (reference sequence). The DNA of the CDR3 is TGTGCCAGCACCCCAGGGGTGGGGTGGGCCACTGAAGCTTTCTTT. Protein: CASTPGVGWATEAFF.

This clonotype was picked up many times. The rearrangement joins TRBV10-2 to TRBJ2-1, with D maybe TRBD2 (6 bases). V shed 4 bases and J shed 3 bases, with 16 bases lying between them. CDR1 WSHSY and CDR2 SAAADI come from the germline V gene. The CDR3 has 16 amino acids. For the CDR3, the DNA is TGCGCCAGCAGTGGTCTGAGGTGGGACTTCTACAATGAGCAGTTCTTC. Its translation is CASSGLRWDFYNEQFF.

This clonotype was observed a handful of times. The chain joins TRBV10-2 to TRBJ1-5; 8 bases are a match to TRBD1. CDR1 is WSHSY, CDR2 SAAADI, per germline. V trimming: 6 bases; J trimming: 3 bases; junction bases outside the gene matches: 1. The CDR3 runs 13 residues. The CDR3 spells CASRDRVNQPQHF. The CDR3 DNA is TGCGCCAGCAGGGACAGGGTCAATCAGCCCCAGCATTTT.

The genes are TRBV2 and TRBJ2-3; 9 nucleotides match TRBD1. Germline values: CDR1 SNHLY, CDR2 FYNNEI. The CDR3 covers 17 residues. The trim removed 5 bases at V and 6 bases at J, leaving 15 bases unmatched. The CDR3 spells CASSQDLRDRESDTQYF. In DNA form, the CDR3 reads TGTGCCAGCAGTCAAGATCTCCGGGACAGGGAATCGGATACGCAGTATTTT.

The rearrangement links TRBV6-2 or TRBV6-3 to TRBJ2-1, with 8 nucleotides matching TRBD2. With 6 bases clipped from V and 5 bases from J, the junction kept 27 bases outside the gene matches. The CDR3 spans 21 residues. Germline CDR1 reads MNHEY; CDR2 reads SVGEGT. The CDR3 protein is CASRAKWGGKVASGSDNEQFF. DNA of the CDR3: TGTGCCAGCAGAGCTAAGTGGGGGGGAAAGGTGGCTAGCGGGTCTGACAATGAGCAGTTCTTC.

There are many counts of this clonotype. J is TRBJ2-3 and V is TRBV9; possibly TRBD2 for D (6 bases). This CDR3 has 14 residues. The V gene's germline CDR1 is SGDLS and CDR2 YYNGEE. Between the trimmed V and J ends, which lost 0 bases and 3 bases, there was a span of 8 bases. The CDR3 reads CASSVEGRTDTQYF. DNA for the CDR3: TGTGCCAGCAGCGTAGAAGGGAGGACAGATACGCAGTATTTT.

This clonotype has at least ten counts. The gene calls are TRBV3-1 and TRBJ1-6; 9 bases align to TRBD1. The CDR3 has 14 amino acids. Losses at the gene ends were 4 bases for V and 10 bases for J; bases not matched to a gene: 5. Germline CDR1 reads LGHDT; CDR2 reads YNNKEL (reference sequence). CDR3 sequence: CASSPGTGSSPLHF. The CDR3 bases are TGTGCCAGCAGCCCTGGGACAGGGTCCTCACCCCTCCACTTT. The variable domain in full, completed from reference TRBV3-1 and TRBJ1-6, reads DTAVSQTPKYLVTQMGNDKSIKCEQNLGHDTMYWYKQDSKKFLKIMFSYNNKELIINETVPNRFSPKSPDKAHLNLHINSLELGDSAVYFCASSPGTGSSPLHFGNGTRLTVT.

There are many counts of this clonotype. The chain uses TRBV11-2 and TRBJ1-2; unclear D gene. V was clipped by 4 bases and J by 4 bases, with 13 bases between them. Germline V CDR1 and CDR2: SGHAT, FQNNGV. The CDR3 sequence is 14 residues long. The CDR3: CASSSPSTIYGYTF. The DNA for the CDR3 is TGTGCCAGCAGCTCGCCTTCCACAATCTATGGCTACACCTTC.

This clonotype was recorded at least ten times. The rearrangement links TRBV4-2 to TRBJ2-7; D possibly matches TRBD1 or TRBD2 (7 bases each). Deletions cut 0 bases from V and 5 bases from J, with 14 bases between. The CDR3 spans 15 residues. Germline V gene lookup returns CDR1 LGHNA and CDR2 YNFKEQ. The CDR3 nucleotides are TGTGCCAGCAGCCAAGATTCAGGGGGGGAAAACGAGCAGTACTTC. Protein product: CASSQDSGGENEQYF.

This clonotype was found a few times. The chain is built from TRBV7-9 and TRBJ1-1, with TRBD1 matching 8 bases. J was trimmed by 9 bases and V by 5 bases; bases with no gene match: 5. CDR1 is SEHNR and CDR2 is FQNEAQ in the germline V gene (reference sequence). The CDR3 has 12 residues. CDR3 in DNA: TGTGCCAGCAGCGCGACAGGGGACAAAGCTTTCTTT. Translation gives CASSATGDKAFF.

This chain joins TRBV25-1 and TRBJ2-1; 8 bases are a match to TRBD1. The CDR3 is 15 residues long. The germline V gene encodes CDR1 MGHDK and CDR2 SYGVNS. V was clipped by 6 bases and J by 6 bases; unmatched bases: 10. CDR3 residues: CASSPDRGRGNEQFF. The CDR3 region has the DNA TGTGCCAGCAGCCCAGACAGGGGCAGGGGCAATGAGCAGTTCTTC.

This clonotype was seen more than once but under ten times. The V gene is TRBV7-9, the J gene TRBJ2-2; D possibly corresponds to TRBD2 (5 bases). The ends were cut back, 4 bases at V and 4 bases at J, with 19 bases in the middle. The germline gives CDR1 SEHNR, CDR2 FQNEAQ (reference sequence). The CDR3 contains 17 residues. CDR3 bases: TGTGCCAGCAGCTCTCTCCAGCAGCGGATATCCACCGGGGAGCTGTTTTTT. Translating gives CASSSLQQRISTGELFF.

This clonotype was seen a handful of times. V is TRBV5-1 and J is TRBJ1-5; D remains ambiguous. V lost 4 bases, J lost 0 bases, and 11 bases lay in between. The germline V gene has CDR1 SGHRS and CDR2 YFSETQ. The CDR3 is 15 residues long. CDR3 sequence: CASSDGDLSNQPQHF. For the CDR3, the DNA is TGCGCCAGCAGCGACGGGGATCTTAGCAATCAGCCCCAGCATTTT.

The J gene is TRBJ2-4, the V gene TRBV20-1; a possible D gene is TRBD1 (5 bases). The V and J ends lost 6 bases and 1 base respectively, with 10 bases between them. The germline V gene has CDR1 DFQATT and CDR2 SNEGSKA (reference sequence). The length of the CDR3 is 13 residues. The CDR3 loop reads CSARQMAKNIQYF. The CDR3 coding sequence is TGCAGTGCACGACAGATGGCCAAAAACATTCAGTACTTC.

This clonotype was counted at least ten times. V gene TRBV20-1 combines with J gene TRBJ2-3; 9 positions match TRBD2. V shed 5 bases and J 12 bases; nucleotides not matched to a gene: 9. CDR1 and CDR2 from the germline V gene are DFQATT and SNEGSKA (reference sequence). The CDR3 length is 12 residues. CDR3 amino acids: CSAGPLAGVQYF. CDR3 coding DNA: TGCAGTGCTGGACCCTTAGCGGGGGTTCAGTATTTT.

This clonotype was found many times. The chain joins TRBV6-1 to TRBJ2-7; 10 bases align to TRBD2. From germline, CDR1 is MNHNS and CDR2 SASEGT. This CDR3 region has 15 residues. Trimming took 6 bases from V and 3 from J; bases not matched to a gene: 8. CDR3 sequence (DNA): TGTGCCAGCAGCCCACCCACTAGCGGGAACTACGAGCAGTACTTC. Amino acids: CASSPPTSGNYEQYF.

This clonotype was observed many times. V and J are TRBV20-1 and TRBJ2-3; 7 nucleotides line up with TRBD2. The ends lost 5 bases at V and 5 bases at J; junction bases unmatched: 16. Germline values: CDR1 DFQATT, CDR2 SNEGSKA (reference sequence). The CDR3 contains 16 residues. CDR3 bases: TGCAGTGCTTCTCGCCCGGGACCCTCGGGGGGAGATACGCAGTATTTT. Protein sequence: CSASRPGPSGGDTQYF.